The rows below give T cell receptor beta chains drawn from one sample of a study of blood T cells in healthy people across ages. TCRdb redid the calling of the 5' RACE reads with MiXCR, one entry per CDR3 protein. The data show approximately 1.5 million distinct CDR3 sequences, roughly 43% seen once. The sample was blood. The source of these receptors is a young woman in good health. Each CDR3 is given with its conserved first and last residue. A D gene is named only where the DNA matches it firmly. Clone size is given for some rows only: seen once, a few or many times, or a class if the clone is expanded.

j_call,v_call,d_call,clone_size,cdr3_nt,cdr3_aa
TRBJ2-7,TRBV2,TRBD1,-,TGTGCCAGCAGTGGGGACAGCGCCTTTACCGAGCAGTACTTC,CASSGDSAFTEQYF
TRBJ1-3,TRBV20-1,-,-,TGCAGTGCTCTCGGACTGACCTCTGGAAACACCATATATTTT,CSALGLTSGNTIYF
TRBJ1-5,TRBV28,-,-,TGTGCCAGCAGCCGAGATAGCAGGGGCCGGAGCAATCAGCCCCAGCATTTT,CASSRDSRGRSNQPQHF
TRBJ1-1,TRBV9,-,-,TGTGCCAGCAGCGCCAGCCTCTCAGGAAAAATGAACACTGAAGCTTTCTTT,CASSASLSGKMNTEAFF
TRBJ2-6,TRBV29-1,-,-,TGCAGCGTTGAAGATCGACGTTCTGGGGCCAACGTCCTGACTTTC,CSVEDRRSGANVLTF
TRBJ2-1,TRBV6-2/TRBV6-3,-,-,TGTGCCAGCAGTTACTCGACAGTGGCCCGCTACAATGAGCAGTTCTTC,CASSYSTVARYNEQFF
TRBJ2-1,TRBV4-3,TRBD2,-,TGCGCCAGCAGCCAAGATATGGTAGCGGGAGGTAGGGAGACCCAGTTCTTC,CASSQDMVAGGRETQFF
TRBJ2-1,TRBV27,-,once,TGTGCCAGCAGCCAAGACTACAAGGAGCAGTTCTTC,CASSQDYKEQFF
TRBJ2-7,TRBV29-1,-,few,TGCAGCGCCGAGGGCCTGGGCGAGCAGTACTTC,CSAEGLGEQYF
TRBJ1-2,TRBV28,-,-,TGTGCCAGCAGTTTAAGGTCGGGAGGCTACACCTTC,CASSLRSGGYTF
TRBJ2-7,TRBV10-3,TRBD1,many,TGTGCCATCAGTGACGGGACAGGGTATAACGAGCAGTACTTC,CAISDGTGYNEQYF
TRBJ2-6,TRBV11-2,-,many,TGTGCCAGCAGCTTAGTCCGGGGATCTGGGGCCAACGTCCTGACTTTC,CASSLVRGSGANVLTF
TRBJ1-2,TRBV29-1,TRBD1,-,TGCAGCGTGGGCGGGACAGACGGCGGCTACACCTTC,CSVGGTDGGYTF
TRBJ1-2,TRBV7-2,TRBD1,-,TGTGCCAGCAGCCCCTGGACAGGGGACTATGGCTACACCTTC,CASSPWTGDYGYTF
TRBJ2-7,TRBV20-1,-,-,TGCAGTGCCGCGGCAGGGAGCCCCTCCTACGAGCAGTACTTC,CSAAAGSPSYEQYF
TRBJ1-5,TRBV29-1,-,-,TGCAGCGTTGATCTGGGACGGAGGGGGTGGGCTCAGCCCCAGCATTTT,CSVDLGRRGWAQPQHF
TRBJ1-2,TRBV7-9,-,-,TGTGCCAGCAACGCAGTAAACTCGGGGGTTGGCTACACCTTC,CASNAVNSGVGYTF
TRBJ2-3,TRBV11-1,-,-,TGTGCCAGCAGCTTAGAAACTAGTTTGGATACGCAGTATTTT,CASSLETSLDTQYF
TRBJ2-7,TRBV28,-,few,TGTGCCAGCAGTTTACGGCTAGCTTTATACGAGCAGTACTTC,CASSLRLALYEQYF
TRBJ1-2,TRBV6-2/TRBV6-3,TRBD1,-,TGTGCCAGCAGTTACCTCGCCCCGGGACAGGGGGCCTCTGGCTACACCTTC,CASSYLAPGQGASGYTF
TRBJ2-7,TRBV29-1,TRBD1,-,TGCAGCGTTGAAACAAAACAGGGGGACGAGCAGTACTTC,CSVETKQGDEQYF
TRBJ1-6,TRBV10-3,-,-,TGTGCCATCAGTGAGTCCCCCAGGGTTTCAAACTCACCCCTCCACTTT,CAISESPRVSNSPLHF
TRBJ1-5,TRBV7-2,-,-,TGTGCCAGCAGCCCGGACAGCATCAATCAGCCCCAGCATTTT,CASSPDSINQPQHF
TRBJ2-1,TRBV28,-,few,TGTGCCAGCAGCACTACAGGGCCCCCCTACAATGAGCAGTTCTTC,CASSTTGPPYNEQFF
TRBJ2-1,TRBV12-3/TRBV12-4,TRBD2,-,TGTGCCAGCAGCGGTAGCGGGGGGGCCTACAATGAGCAGTTCTTC,CASSGSGGAYNEQFF
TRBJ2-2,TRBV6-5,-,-,TGTGCCAGCAGGGTACAGGGAACCTCGAACACCGGGGAGCTGTTTTTT,CASRVQGTSNTGELFF
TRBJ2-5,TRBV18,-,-,TGTGCCAGCTCACCATCTCGGGACGGAGGAGAGACCCAGTACTTC,CASSPSRDGGETQYF
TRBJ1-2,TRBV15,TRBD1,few,TGTGCCACCAGCAGAGATCGACAGGGGAACTATGGCTACACCTTC,CATSRDRQGNYGYTF
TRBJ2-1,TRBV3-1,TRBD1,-,TGTGCCAGCAGCTTCACCGGGACAGGGGGTTTCAATGAGCAGTTCTTC,CASSFTGTGGFNEQFF
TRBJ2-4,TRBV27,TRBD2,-,TGTGCCAGCAGTTCGGGAGGCCCCAAAAACATTCAGTACTTC,CASSSGGPKNIQYF
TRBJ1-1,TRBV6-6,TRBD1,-,TGTGCCAGCGCCAGGGGGCCGGACACTGAAGCTTTCTTT,CASARGPDTEAFF
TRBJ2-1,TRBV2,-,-,TGTGCCAGCAGTGAACGGGGCGCGAGCTCCTACAATGAGCAGTTCTTC,CASSERGASSYNEQFF
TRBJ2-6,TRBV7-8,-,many,TGTGCCAGCAGCTCGATCTCTGGGGCCAACGTCCTGACTTTC,CASSSISGANVLTF
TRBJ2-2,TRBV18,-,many,TGTGCCAGCTCACTGACAGGTCCGGGACCCCTCACCGGGGAGCTGTTTTTT,CASSLTGPGPLTGELFF
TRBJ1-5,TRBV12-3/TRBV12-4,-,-,TGTGCCAGCACGCCGAACAGGGTTCAGCCCCAGCATTTT,CASTPNRVQPQHF
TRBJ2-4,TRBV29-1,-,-,TGCAGCGTTTATGATAGTGGTAGCAAAAACATTCAGTACTTC,CSVYDSGSKNIQYF
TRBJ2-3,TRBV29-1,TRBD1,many,TGCAGCGTTGTGTGGCGACAGGGAACAGATACGCAGTATTTT,CSVVWRQGTDTQYF
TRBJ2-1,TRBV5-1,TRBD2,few,TGCGCCAGCAGCTTGACGCTAGCGGGATACAATGAGCAGTTCTTC,CASSLTLAGYNEQFF
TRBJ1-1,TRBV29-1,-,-,TGCAGCGTTAACAGGGTTTCGGTCACTGAAGCTTTCTTT,CSVNRVSVTEAFF
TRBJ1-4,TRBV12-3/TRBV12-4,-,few,TGTGCCAGCAGTCCAGGGTATCTTATTGAAAAACTGTTTTTT,CASSPGYLIEKLFF
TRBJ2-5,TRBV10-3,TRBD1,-,TGTGCCATCAGTGCCGGGACAGGGATCCAAGAGACCCAGTACTTC,CAISAGTGIQETQYF
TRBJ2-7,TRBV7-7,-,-,TGTGCTAGCAGCTTAGCGAGACAGAGGGCTTGGGAGCAGTACTTC,CASSLARQRAWEQYF
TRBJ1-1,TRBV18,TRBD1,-,TGTGCCAGCTCAAAGACCGGGACAGGGGCCAACACTGAAGCTTTCTTT,CASSKTGTGANTEAFF
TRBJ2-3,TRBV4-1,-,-,TGCGCCAGCAGCCAAGATGGGATATCGGGACTGAAAGATACGCAGTATTTT,CASSQDGISGLKDTQYF
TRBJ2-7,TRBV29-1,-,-,TGCAGCGTCTGGGACTGGGATCCCGGCGAGCAGTACTTC,CSVWDWDPGEQYF
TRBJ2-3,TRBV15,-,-,TGTGCCACCAGCAGCACCGGGACACTGATCACAGATACGCAGTATTTT,CATSSTGTLITDTQYF
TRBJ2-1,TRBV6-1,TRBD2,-,TGTGCCAGCAGGGGGACTAGCGGGAGTACCTACAATGAGCAGTTCTTC,CASRGTSGSTYNEQFF
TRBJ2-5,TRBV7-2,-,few,TGTGCCAGCAGCTTTGCCCCCAGGGTACAAGAGACCCAGTACTTC,CASSFAPRVQETQYF
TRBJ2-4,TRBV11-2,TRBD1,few,TGTGCCAGCAGCCCCCGGACAGGAGGCATTCAGTACTTC,CASSPRTGGIQYF
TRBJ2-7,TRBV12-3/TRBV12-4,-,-,TGTGCCAGCAGTCGCCACGGGGCGGCCTCCTACGAGCAGTACTTC,CASSRHGAASYEQYF
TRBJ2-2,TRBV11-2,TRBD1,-,TGTGCCAGCAGCTTAACTCAGGGGACAGACACCGGGGAGCTGTTTTTT,CASSLTQGTDTGELFF
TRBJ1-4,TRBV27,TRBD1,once,TGTGCCAGCAAAGACCCGGGACAGACTAATGAAGAACTGTTTTTT,CASKDPGQTNEELFF
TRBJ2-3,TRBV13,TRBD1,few,TGTGCCAGCAGCCCCCCGGACAGGGGGCTCGCAGATACGCAGTATTTT,CASSPPDRGLADTQYF
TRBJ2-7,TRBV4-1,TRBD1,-,TGCGCCAGCAGCACGCGGACAGGGGGGTACGAGCAGTACTTC,CASSTRTGGYEQYF
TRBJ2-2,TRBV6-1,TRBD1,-,TGTGCCAGCAGTGAAGAAGGGGGCTGGACCGGGGAGCTGTTTTTT,CASSEEGGWTGELFF
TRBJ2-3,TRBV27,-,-,TGTGCCAGCAGCCCGGATGACATGGGAATCACAGATACGCAGTATTTT,CASSPDDMGITDTQYF
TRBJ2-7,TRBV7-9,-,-,TGTGCCACGCCGGGTATCCACGAGCAGTACTTC,CATPGIHEQYF
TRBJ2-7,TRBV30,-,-,TGTGCCTGGAGTGTATTGGACAGGCAGTACTTC,CAWSVLDRQYF